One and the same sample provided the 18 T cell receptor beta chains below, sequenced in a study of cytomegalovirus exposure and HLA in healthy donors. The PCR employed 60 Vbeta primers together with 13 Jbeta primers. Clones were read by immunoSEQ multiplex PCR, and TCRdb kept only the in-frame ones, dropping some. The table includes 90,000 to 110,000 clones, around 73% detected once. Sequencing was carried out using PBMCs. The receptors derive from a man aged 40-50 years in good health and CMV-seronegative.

CDR3 protein: CASSESGLALGANVLTF. CDR3 sequence (DNA): TGTGCCAGCAGTGAATCGGGACTAGCTTTGGGGGCCAACGTCCTGACTTTC. The chain is built from TRBV2 and TRBJ2-6, with 9 bases that match TRBD2. The CDR3 totals 17 residues. J gave up 4 bases and V 2 bases, and 6 bases lay outside the gene matches. CDR1 and CDR2 (germline): SNHLY, FYNNEI. The full variable domain, completed using reference TRBV2 and TRBJ2-6, is EPEVTQTPSHQVTQMGQEVILRCVPISNHLYFYWYRQILGQKVEFLVSFYNNEISEKSEIFDDQFSVERPDGSNFTLKIRSTKLEDSAMYFCASSESGLALGANVLTFGAGSRLTVL.

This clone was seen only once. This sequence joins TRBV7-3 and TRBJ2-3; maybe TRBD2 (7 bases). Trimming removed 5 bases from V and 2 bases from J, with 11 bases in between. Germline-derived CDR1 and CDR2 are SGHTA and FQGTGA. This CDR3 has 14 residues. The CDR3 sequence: CASSEGGATDTQYF. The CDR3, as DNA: TGTGCCAGCAGCGAGGGGGGGGCCACAGATACGCAGTATTTT.

The CDR3 region has the DNA TGTGCCAGCAGCATACAACCACTCCAGGATATAGCCAAAAACATTCAGTACTTC. It specifies CASSIQPLQDIAKNIQYF. This sequence joins TRBV7-9 and TRBJ2-4; D call uncertain. CDR1 is SEHNR, CDR2 FQNEAQ, per germline (reference sequence). The germline V and J ends were trimmed by 5 bases and 0 bases, with 20 bases remaining between them. The CDR3 consists of 18 residues. The whole variable domain, remainder taken from reference TRBV7-9 and TRBJ2-4, is DTGVSQNPRHKITKRGQNVTFRCDPISEHNRLYWYRQTLGQGPEFLTYFQNEAQLEKSRLLSDRFSAERPKGSFSTLEIQRTEQGDSAMYLCASSIQPLQDIAKNIQYFGAGTRLSVL.

The CDR3 spells CASSPKGEGMKTYEQYF. The DNA for the CDR3 is TGTGCCAGCAGCCCAAAGGGGGAGGGGATGAAGACTTACGAGCAGTACTTC. The gene calls are TRBV5-6 and TRBJ2-7, with a weak D call TRBD2 (7 bases). V lost 4 bases and J lost 4, with 24 bases in between. This CDR3 has 17 residues. CDR1 is SGHDT and CDR2 is YYEEEE in the germline V gene.

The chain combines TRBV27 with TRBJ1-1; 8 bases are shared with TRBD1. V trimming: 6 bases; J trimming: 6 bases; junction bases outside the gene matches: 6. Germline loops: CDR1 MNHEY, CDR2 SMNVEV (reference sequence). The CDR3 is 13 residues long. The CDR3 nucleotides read TGTGCCAGCAGGACGACAGGGGCCCCTGAAGCTTTCTTT. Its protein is CASRTTGAPEAFF.

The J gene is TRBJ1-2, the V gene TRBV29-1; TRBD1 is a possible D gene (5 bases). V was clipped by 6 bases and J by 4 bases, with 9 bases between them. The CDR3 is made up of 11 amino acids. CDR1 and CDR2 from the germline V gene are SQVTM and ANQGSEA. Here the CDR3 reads CSVDSPYGYTF. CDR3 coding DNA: TGCAGCGTAGACAGCCCCTATGGCTACACCTTC. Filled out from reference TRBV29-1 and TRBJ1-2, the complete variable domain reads SAVISQKPSRDICQRGTSLTIQCQVDSQVTMMFWYRQQPGQSLTLIATANQGSEATYESGFVIDKFPISRPNLTFSTLTVSNMSPEDSSIYLCSVDSPYGYTFGSGTRLTVV.

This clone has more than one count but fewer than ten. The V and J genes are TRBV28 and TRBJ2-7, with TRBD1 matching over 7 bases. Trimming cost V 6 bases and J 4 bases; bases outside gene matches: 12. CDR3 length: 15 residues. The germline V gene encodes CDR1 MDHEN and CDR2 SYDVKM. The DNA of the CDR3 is TGTGCCAGCAGCCGAGACAGGGATTCAGTTTACGAGCAGTACTTC. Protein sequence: CASSRDRDSVYEQYF.

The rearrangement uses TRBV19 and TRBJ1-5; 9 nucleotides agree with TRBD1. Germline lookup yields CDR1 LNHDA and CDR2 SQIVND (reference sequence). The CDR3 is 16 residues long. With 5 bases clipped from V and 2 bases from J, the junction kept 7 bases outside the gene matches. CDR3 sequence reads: CASSHRGQAGNQPQHF. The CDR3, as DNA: TGTGCCAGTAGTCACAGGGGGCAGGCTGGCAATCAGCCCCAGCATTTT.

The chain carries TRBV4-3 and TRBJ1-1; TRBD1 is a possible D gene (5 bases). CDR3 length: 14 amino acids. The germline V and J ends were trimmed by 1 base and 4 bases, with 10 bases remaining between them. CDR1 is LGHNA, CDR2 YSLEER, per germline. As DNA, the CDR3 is TGCGCCAGCAGCCAAGGACAAAGGGGCACTGAAGCTTTCTTT. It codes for CASSQGQRGTEAFF.

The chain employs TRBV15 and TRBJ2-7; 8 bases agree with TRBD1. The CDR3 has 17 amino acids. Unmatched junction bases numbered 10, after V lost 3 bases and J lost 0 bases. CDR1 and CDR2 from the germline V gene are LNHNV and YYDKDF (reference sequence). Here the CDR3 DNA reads TGTGCCACCAGCAGCGAATCCGGGACAGGAGACTCCTACGAGCAGTACTTC. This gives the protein CATSSESGTGDSYEQYF.

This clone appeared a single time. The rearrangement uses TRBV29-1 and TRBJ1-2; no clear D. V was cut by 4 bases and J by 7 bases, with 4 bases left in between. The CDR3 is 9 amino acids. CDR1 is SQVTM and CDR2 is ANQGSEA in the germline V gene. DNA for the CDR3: TGCAGCGTTGTAGTTGGCTACACCTTC. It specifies CSVVVGYTF.

The DNA of the CDR3 is TGTGCCAGCAGCAAAAAGACAGGGCAGGACACTGAAGCTTTCTTT. Protein: CASSKKTGQDTEAFF. The chain joins TRBV5-5 to TRBJ1-1, with 7 positions matching TRBD1. Germline trimming cut 4 bases from V and 3 bases from J; bases unmatched to any gene: 9. CDR1 SGHKS and CDR2 YYEKEE come from the germline V gene (reference sequence). This CDR3 contains 15 residues.

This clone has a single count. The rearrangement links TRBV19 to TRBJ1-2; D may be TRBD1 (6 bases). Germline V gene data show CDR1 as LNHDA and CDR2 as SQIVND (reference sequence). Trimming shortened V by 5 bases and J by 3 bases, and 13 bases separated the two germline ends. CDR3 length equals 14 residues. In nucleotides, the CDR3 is TGTGCCAGTAGTCCCGACAGGATGGACTATGGCTACACCTTC. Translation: CASSPDRMDYGYTF. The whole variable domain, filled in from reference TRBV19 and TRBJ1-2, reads DGGITQSPKYLFRKEGQNVTLSCEQNLNHDAMYWYRQDPGQGLRLIYYSQIVNDFQKGDIAEGYSVSREKKESFPLTVTSAQKNPTAFYLCASSPDRMDYGYTFGSGTRLTVV.

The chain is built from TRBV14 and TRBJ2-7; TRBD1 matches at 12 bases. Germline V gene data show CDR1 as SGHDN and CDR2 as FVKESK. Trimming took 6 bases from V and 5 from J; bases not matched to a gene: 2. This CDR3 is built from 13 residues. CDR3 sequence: CASRGQGANEQYF. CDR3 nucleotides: TGTGCCAGCAGGGGACAGGGGGCGAACGAGCAGTACTTC.

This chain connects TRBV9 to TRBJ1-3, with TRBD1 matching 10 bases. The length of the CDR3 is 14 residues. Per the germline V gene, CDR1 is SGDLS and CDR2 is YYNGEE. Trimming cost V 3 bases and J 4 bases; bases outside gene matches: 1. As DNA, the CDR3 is TGTGCCAGCAGCGGGACAGGGGGAGGAAACACCATATATTTT. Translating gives CASSGTGGGNTIYF.

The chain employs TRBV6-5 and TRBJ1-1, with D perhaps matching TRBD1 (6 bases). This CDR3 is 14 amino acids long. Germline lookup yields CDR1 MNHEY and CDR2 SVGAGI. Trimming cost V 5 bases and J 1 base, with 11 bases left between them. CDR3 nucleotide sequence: TGTGCCAGCAGTCCAATGGGACAGAACACTGAAGCTTTCTTT. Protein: CASSPMGQNTEAFF.

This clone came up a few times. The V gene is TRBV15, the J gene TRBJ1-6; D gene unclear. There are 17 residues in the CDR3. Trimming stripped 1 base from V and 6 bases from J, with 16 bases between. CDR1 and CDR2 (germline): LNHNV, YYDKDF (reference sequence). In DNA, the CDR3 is TGTGCCACCAGCAGAGGATTGGATGGCGGCCGTAATTCACCCCTCCACTTT. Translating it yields CATSRGLDGGRNSPLHF.

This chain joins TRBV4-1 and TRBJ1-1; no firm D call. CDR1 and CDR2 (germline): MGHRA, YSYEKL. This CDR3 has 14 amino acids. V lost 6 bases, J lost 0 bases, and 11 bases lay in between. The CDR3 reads CASRSPGVNTEAFF. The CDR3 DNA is TGCGCCAGCAGAAGCCCGGGAGTGAACACTGAAGCTTTCTTT.